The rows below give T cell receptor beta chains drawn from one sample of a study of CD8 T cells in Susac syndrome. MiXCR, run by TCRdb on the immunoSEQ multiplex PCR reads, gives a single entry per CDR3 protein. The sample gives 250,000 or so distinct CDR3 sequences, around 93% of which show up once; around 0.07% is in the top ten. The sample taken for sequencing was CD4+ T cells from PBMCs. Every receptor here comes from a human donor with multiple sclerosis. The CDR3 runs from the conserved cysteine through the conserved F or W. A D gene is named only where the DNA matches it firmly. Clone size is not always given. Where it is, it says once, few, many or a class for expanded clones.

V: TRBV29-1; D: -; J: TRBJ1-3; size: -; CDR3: CSVGSKTRGNTIYF; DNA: TGCAGCGTTGGGTCTAAGACACGAGGAAACACCATATATTTT
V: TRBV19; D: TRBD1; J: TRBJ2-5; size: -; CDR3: CASSPLQGSWETQYF; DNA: TGTGCCAGTAGTCCCCTACAGGGGAGTTGGGAGACCCAGTACTTC
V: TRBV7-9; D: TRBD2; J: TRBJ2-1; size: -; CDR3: CASRPPGTSGYNEQFF; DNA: TGTGCCAGCAGACCCCCCGGGACTAGCGGATACAATGAGCAGTTCTTC
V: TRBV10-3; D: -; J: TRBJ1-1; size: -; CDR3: CAIKGRRGEAFF; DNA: TGTGCCATCAAGGGGCGACGCGGTGAAGCTTTCTTT
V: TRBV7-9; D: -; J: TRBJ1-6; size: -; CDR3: CASSLETDVSPLHF; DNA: TGTGCCAGCAGCTTAGAAACCGACGTGTCACCCCTCCACTTT
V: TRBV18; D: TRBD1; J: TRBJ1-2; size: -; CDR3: CASSPSTDRFANYGYTF; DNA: TGTGCCAGCTCACCCAGTACGGACAGGTTCGCTAACTATGGCTACACCTTC
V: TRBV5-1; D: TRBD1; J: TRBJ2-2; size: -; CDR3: CASSLGDRGPTGELFF; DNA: TGCGCCAGCAGCTTGGGGGACAGGGGGCCCACCGGGGAGCTGTTTTTT
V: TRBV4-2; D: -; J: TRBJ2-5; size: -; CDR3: CASSQVPGSRETQYF; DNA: TGTGCCAGCAGCCAAGTCCCGGGTAGTAGAGAGACCCAGTACTTC
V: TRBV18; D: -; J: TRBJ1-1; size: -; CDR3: CASSPRTGPNTEAFF; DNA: TGTGCCAGCTCACCGAGAACCGGGCCGAACACTGAAGCTTTCTTT
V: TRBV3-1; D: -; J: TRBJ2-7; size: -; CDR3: CASSQVPGAEQYF; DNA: TGTGCCAGCAGCCAAGTGCCAGGGGCCGAGCAGTACTTC
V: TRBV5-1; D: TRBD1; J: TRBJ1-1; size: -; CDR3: CASSLGGRGQTEAFF; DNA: TGCGCCAGCAGCTTGGGAGGGAGGGGGCAGACTGAAGCTTTCTTT
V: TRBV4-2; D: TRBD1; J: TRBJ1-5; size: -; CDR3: CASSQEKTGRQPQHF; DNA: TGTGCCAGCAGCCAAGAGAAGACAGGGAGACAGCCCCAGCATTTT
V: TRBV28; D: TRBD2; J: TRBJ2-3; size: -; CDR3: CASSPQTSGGVDTQYF; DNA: TGTGCCAGCAGTCCCCAGACTAGCGGGGGAGTAGATACGCAGTATTTT
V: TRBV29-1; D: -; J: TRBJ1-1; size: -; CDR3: CSGSGALNTEAFF; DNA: TGCAGCGGATCGGGGGCCCTGAACACTGAAGCTTTCTTT
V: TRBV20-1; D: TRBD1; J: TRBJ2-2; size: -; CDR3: CSAIPGQGYTGELFF; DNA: TGCAGTGCTATACCGGGACAGGGGTACACCGGGGAGCTGTTTTTT
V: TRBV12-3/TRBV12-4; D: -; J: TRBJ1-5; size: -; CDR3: CASSLGPGGGSNQPQHF; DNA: TGTGCCAGCAGTTTAGGTCCGGGGGGAGGGAGCAATCAGCCCCAGCATTTT
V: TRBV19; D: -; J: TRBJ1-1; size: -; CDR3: CASAEGRLNTEAFF; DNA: TGTGCCAGTGCGGAGGGACGGCTGAACACTGAAGCTTTCTTT
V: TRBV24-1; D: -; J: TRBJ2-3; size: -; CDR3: CATSAGATDTQYF; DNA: TGTGCCACCAGTGCAGGAGCCACAGATACGCAGTATTTT
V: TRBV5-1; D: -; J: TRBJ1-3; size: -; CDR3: CASSLEPGNTIYF; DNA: TGCGCCAGCAGCTTGGAGCCTGGAAACACCATATATTTT
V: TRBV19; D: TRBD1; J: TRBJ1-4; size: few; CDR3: CASSRGQGGDEKLFF; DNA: TGTGCCAGTAGCCGGGGGCAGGGGGGAGATGAAAAACTGTTTTTT
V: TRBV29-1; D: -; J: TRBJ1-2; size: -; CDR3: CSVEDLGGGGYTF; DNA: TGCAGCGTTGAAGATTTGGGGGGCGGCGGCTACACCTTC
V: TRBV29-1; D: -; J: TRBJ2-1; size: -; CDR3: CSARGVLGGKSYNEQFF; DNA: TGCAGCGCCCGGGGAGTATTGGGCGGGAAGTCCTACAATGAGCAGTTCTTC
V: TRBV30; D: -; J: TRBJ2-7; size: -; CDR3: CAWSVRGAGEQYF; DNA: TGTGCCTGGAGCGTTAGGGGGGCCGGGGAGCAGTACTTC
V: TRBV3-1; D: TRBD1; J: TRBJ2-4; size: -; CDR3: CASSQRQGNIQYF; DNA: TGTGCCAGCAGCCAAAGACAGGGAAACATTCAGTACTTC
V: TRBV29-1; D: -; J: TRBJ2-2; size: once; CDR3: CSAVTGPLNTGELFF; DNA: TGCAGCGCCGTGACAGGCCCCTTGAACACCGGGGAGCTGTTTTTT
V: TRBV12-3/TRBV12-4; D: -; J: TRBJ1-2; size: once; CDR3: CASTKAGYGYTF; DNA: TGTGCCAGCACCAAGGCGGGCTATGGCTACACCTTC
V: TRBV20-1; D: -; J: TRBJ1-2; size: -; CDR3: CSAPGGSSYGYTF; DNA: TGCAGTGCCCCGGGCGGTTCTAGCTATGGCTACACCTTC
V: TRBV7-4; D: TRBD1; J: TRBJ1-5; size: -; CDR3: CASSLAVRGQGSNQPQHF; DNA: TGTGCCAGCAGCTTAGCCGTCAGGGGGCAAGGTAGCAATCAGCCCCAGCATTTT
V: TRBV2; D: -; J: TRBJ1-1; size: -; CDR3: CASSEARDTEAFF; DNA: TGTGCCAGCAGTGAAGCGCGGGACACTGAAGCTTTCTTT
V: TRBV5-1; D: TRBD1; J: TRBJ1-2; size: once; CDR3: CASSRGQIPNYGYTF; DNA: TGCGCCAGCAGCAGGGGACAGATTCCTAACTATGGCTACACCTTC
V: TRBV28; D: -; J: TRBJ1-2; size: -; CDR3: CATLPSSGEDGYTF; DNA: TGTGCCACCTTGCCGAGTTCAGGGGAAGATGGCTACACCTTC
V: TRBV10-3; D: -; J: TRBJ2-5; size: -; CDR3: CAISRDSQETQYF; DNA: TGTGCCATCAGTCGGGACTCTCAAGAGACCCAGTACTTC
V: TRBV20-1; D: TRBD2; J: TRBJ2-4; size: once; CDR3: CSAREGGAKNIQYF; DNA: TGCAGTGCGAGGGAGGGTGGAGCCAAAAACATTCAGTACTTC